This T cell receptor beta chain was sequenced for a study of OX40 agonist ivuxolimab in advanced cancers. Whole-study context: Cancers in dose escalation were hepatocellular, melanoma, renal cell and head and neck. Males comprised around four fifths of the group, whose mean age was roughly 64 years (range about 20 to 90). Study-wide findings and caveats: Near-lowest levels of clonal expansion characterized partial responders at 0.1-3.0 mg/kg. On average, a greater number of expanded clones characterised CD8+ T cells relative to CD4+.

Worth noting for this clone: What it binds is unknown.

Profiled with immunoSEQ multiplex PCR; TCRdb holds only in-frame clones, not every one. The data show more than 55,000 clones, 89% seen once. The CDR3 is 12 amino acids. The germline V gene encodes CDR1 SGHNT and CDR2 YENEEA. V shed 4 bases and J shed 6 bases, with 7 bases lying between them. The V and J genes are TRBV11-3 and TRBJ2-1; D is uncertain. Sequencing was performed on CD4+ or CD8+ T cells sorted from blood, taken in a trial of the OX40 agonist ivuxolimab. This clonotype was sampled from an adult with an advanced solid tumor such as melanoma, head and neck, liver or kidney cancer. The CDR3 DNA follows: TGTGCCAGCAGCTCTCTGGGCAATGAGCAGTTCTTC. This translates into CASSSLGNEQFF.